The rows below give T cell receptor beta chains drawn from one sample of a study of T cell changes during pregnancy in multiple sclerosis. Sequencing used immunoSEQ multiplex PCR; TCRdb keeps in-frame clones, though not all of them. The table lists some 64,000 clones, 90% to 95% of them singletons. The input for sequencing was peripheral blood, taken after pregnancy. All receptors come from a female donor with multiple sclerosis, enrolled in a pregnancy study. The CDR3 runs from the conserved cysteine through the conserved F or W. A D gene is named only where the DNA matches it firmly. Rows may omit the clone size; those that give it use once, few, many or a size class.

J gene | V gene | clone size | D gene | CDR3 protein | CDR3 DNA
TRBJ2-6 | TRBV5-1 | - | - | CASSLRETVITGANVLTF | TGCGCCAGCAGCTTACGGGAAACCGTCATAACTGGGGCCAACGTCCTGACTTTC
TRBJ1-1 | TRBV30 | - | - | CAWSRGKVEAFF | TGTGCCTGGAGTAGGGGAAAGGTGGAAGCTTTCTTT
TRBJ1-5 | TRBV30 | - | - | CAWSRDIRGNQPQHF | TGTGCCTGGAGTAGGGACATAAGAGGCAATCAGCCCCAGCATTTT
TRBJ2-1 | TRBV7-2 | - | TRBD2 | CASSLYSGSREQFF | TGTGCCAGCAGCCTTTATAGCGGGAGTCGTGAGCAGTTCTTC
TRBJ2-1 | TRBV4-1 | - | - | CASSQDETVDGEQFF | TGCGCCAGCAGCCAAGATGAAACAGTGGATGGTGAGCAGTTCTTC
TRBJ1-4 | TRBV4-1 | - | - | CASSPRGREATNEKLFF | TGCGCCAGCAGCCCTCGCGGCAGGGAGGCAACTAATGAAAAACTGTTTTTT
TRBJ2-2 | TRBV7-2 | - | TRBD2 | CASSLLAGDTGELFF | TGTGCCAGCAGCTTATTAGCGGGAGACACCGGGGAGCTGTTTTTT
TRBJ2-3 | TRBV19 | - | - | CASSIGLDTDTQYF | TGTGCCAGTAGTATAGGACTAGACACAGATACGCAGTATTTT
TRBJ2-7 | TRBV6-5 | - | TRBD1 | CASRVRGQVEQYF | TGTGCCAGCAGGGTCAGGGGGCAGGTCGAGCAGTACTTC
TRBJ2-2 | TRBV9 | - | - | CASSTTGNTGELFF | TGTGCCAGCAGCACGACAGGGAACACCGGGGAGCTGTTTTTT
TRBJ2-5 | TRBV27 | - | - | CASSLSFGLQETQYF | TGTGCCAGCAGTTTATCGTTTGGGCTTCAAGAGACCCAGTACTTC
TRBJ1-4 | TRBV5-1 | - | TRBD1 | CASSGTGGGEKLFF | TGCGCCAGCAGCGGGACAGGGGGGGGTGAAAAACTGTTTTTT
TRBJ2-5 | TRBV18 | - | - | CASSPSRGETQYF | TGTGCCAGCTCACCCTCCCGGGGAGAGACCCAGTACTTC
TRBJ2-2 | TRBV29-1 | - | - | CSVDLQNSFIAGELFF | TGCAGCGTTGATCTACAAAACAGTTTTATTGCCGGGGAGCTGTTTTTT
TRBJ1-3 | TRBV5-1 | - | TRBD1 | CASSWGDSARGNTIYF | TGCGCCAGCAGCTGGGGGGACAGCGCCAGGGGAAACACCATATATTTT
TRBJ2-3 | TRBV18 | - | - | CASSPPTVSTDTQYF | TGTGCCAGCTCACCACCGACAGTAAGCACAGATACGCAGTATTTT
TRBJ1-1 | TRBV28 | - | - | CASSLRAGLAEAFF | TGTGCCAGCAGTTTAAGGGCAGGGTTGGCTGAAGCTTTCTTT
TRBJ2-7 | TRBV19 | - | TRBD2 | CASRRTSGSDEQYF | TGTGCCAGTAGGCGGACTAGCGGGAGCGACGAGCAGTACTTC
TRBJ1-1 | TRBV28 | - | TRBD1 | CAGQGGNTEAFF | TGTGCCGGTCAGGGGGGGAACACTGAAGCTTTCTTT
TRBJ1-3 | TRBV28 | few | - | CASSGTGPATIYF | TGTGCCAGCAGCGGAACAGGGCCAGCCACCATATATTTT
TRBJ2-5 | TRBV7-9 | - | - | CASSPQAVQETQYF | TGTGCCAGCAGTCCCCAGGCCGTCCAAGAGACCCAGTACTTC
TRBJ2-7 | TRBV4-1 | - | TRBD2 | CASSQETSGRAVEQYF | TGCGCCAGCAGCCAAGAAACTAGCGGGAGGGCCGTCGAGCAGTACTTC
TRBJ1-1 | TRBV25-1 | - | - | CASSEQALSNTEAFF | TGTGCCAGCAGTGAACAAGCCCTCTCGAACACTGAAGCTTTCTTT
TRBJ2-1 | TRBV9 | - | TRBD2 | CASSGGTSVNEQFF | TGTGCCAGCAGCGGAGGGACTAGCGTCAATGAGCAGTTCTTC
TRBJ2-5 | TRBV5-6 | - | - | CASSFNYQETQYF | TGTGCCAGCAGCTTCAACTACCAAGAGACCCAGTACTTC
TRBJ2-7 | TRBV19 | - | TRBD2 | CASSIVAGGSDEQYF | TGTGCCAGTAGTATAGTTGCGGGAGGGTCCGACGAGCAGTACTTC
TRBJ2-3 | TRBV4-1 | - | TRBD2 | CASSQVAGASTDTQYF | TGCGCCAGCAGCCAAGTAGCGGGAGCGAGCACAGATACGCAGTATTTT